The source of this T cell receptor (beta chain) is a study of human T cells and chemical hapten exposure (dated by TCRdb to about 2021). Turning to the overall study: For sensitization, 2% DPC in acetone was applied to a roughly 2 cm by roughly 2 cm area of upper inner arm skin. Weekly therapeutic DPC doses were additionally applied to the scalp of patients throughout the roughly 23-week study period. Patch testing on the upper back used Finn chambers containing 0.01% DPC, with scoring done after 6 days according to International Contact Dermatitis Research Group standards. The mostly female patient cohort included alopecia areata with under or over 50% scalp involvement, alopecia totalis and alopecia universalis. The libraries were sequenced as a pool, and the TCR yield per sample differed mostly because of small variations in library volumes within the pool. This study followed changes in the peripheral blood TCR repertoire in vivo during primary and secondary sensitization of alopecia patients to the hapten diphenylcyclopropenone (DPC). Blood samples were taken from patients before sensitization (week 0) and then at 2, 6 and about 24 weeks after DPC sensitization. For TCR sequencing, blood came from 25 to 35 alopecia patients at anywhere from one to four time points (pre-sensitization, 2, 6 and 24 weeks).

Counted from cysteine to phenylalanine, this CDR3 has 15 amino acids. Only CDR3 DNA remains: 45 bases, in frame from the first base. The CDR1 and CDR2 encoded by the germline V gene are SNHLY and FYNNEI. Trimming costs V 4 bases and J 0 bases, and their ends lie 7 bases apart. The library was produced with RACE. Sequencing instrument: NextSeq 500. Library preparation attached unique molecular identifiers to individual cDNA molecules for quantitative, reproducible TCR counting. From each blood RNA sample, both TCR alpha and TCR beta chains were sequenced. Turning to the authors' computational methods: A median of approximately 100,000 TCRs per sample was observed, with a range of roughly 20,000 to 750,000. The Decombinator software suite was used to annotate the V, J and CDR3 of the TCR reads. Every sample was subsampled to the same number of TCRs (28,000) for the PS versus PT1 abundance plots. TCRs were defined as expanded if absent before sensitization and observed at least eight times at the 2-week time point. TCRdb handled the public reads itself, with Q25 trimming in fastp and clone calling in MiXCR, and kept productive beta chains. Each entry merges the rows of one CDR3 protein and shows their most common DNA and genes. V and J calls and clone size were set by TCRdb, not the authors. A total of around 75,000 distinct CDR3 sequences appear in this sample, over 9% of them only once. Clones ranked in the top ten supply around 7% of the sample.

This clonotype occurred many times. It lacks a known antigen. No quality values exist for individual bases; no much larger clone is one base distant. What the study reported, not specific to this receptor: Alopecia, a presumed autoimmune disease, was present in all patients, so the immune response of the patients might differ from that of healthy individuals. DPC sensitization did not change the number of TCRs with a frequency above 1 in 1000, and there was no evidence of changes in global repertoire structure. Significantly more large CDR3 similarity clusters were formed by expanded TCRs than by pre-sensitization or healthy control sets, consistent with antigen-driven responses. Patch test score correlated positively with the number of PT1 expanded TCRs, reaching significance at thresholds 8, 16 and 32 but not at 4. Repeated subsampling changed both the strength of the expansion versus patch-test correlation and the threshold at which that correlation became significant.

Interpreted using the paper, the time point label stands for: patch test 2, 6 weeks after DPC sensitization. The treatment or condition label corresponds to: therapeutic diphenylcyclopropenone sensitization with weekly scalp DPC. At each patch-test visit, blood was drawn before the patch test was applied. Eligible patients were aged 18 to 70, diagnosed with alopecia, deemed suitable for DPC therapy, and excluded if pregnant. Total RNA was extracted from unfractionated whole blood that had been collected in Tempus Blood RNA tubes. The chain employs TRBV2 and TRBJ2-6, with the D gene too uncertain to name. This clonotype was sampled from a woman in her forties or fifties with alopecia areata. Some clones in this sample may be carry-over from other donors' samples. The source was whole blood, collected in connection with sensitization to the hapten diphenylcyclopropenone (DPC). In nucleotide form, the sequence is TGTGCCAGCAGTGCTGCGGACTCTGGGGCCAACGTCCTGACTTTC. This yields the protein CASSAADSGANVLTF. With the rest looked up from the reference TRBV2 and TRBJ2-6 genes rather than sequenced, the full variable domain is EPEVTQTPSHQVTQMGQEVILRCVPISNHLYFYWYRQILGQKVEFLVSFYNNEISEKSEIFDDQFSVERPDGSNFTLKIRSTKLEDSAMYFCASSAADSGANVLTFGAGSRLTVL.